These T cell receptor beta chains were read from a single sample in a study of control samples from healthy donors and cancer patients. Some clones are missing from TCRdb's copy, which holds only in-frame ones; the method was immunoSEQ multiplex PCR. The profile shows some 96,000 clones, less than 90% of them singletons. The sequenced sample consisted of blood. These receptors were obtained from a woman between 50 and 59 years old in good health. The CDR3 runs from the conserved cysteine through the conserved F or W. D genes are given only for firm matches. The size of a clone is reported for some rows only, either as once, few or many, or as a class for expanded clones.

d_gene: NA
abundance: NA
j_gene: TRBJ2-3
v_gene: TRBV7-3
CDR3nt: TGTGCCAGCAGCTTAACTCGGAGGGGGCGAGGCACAGATACGCAGTATTTT
CDR3aa: CASSLTRRGRGTDTQYF

d_gene: NA
abundance: NA
j_gene: TRBJ2-4
v_gene: TRBV24-1
CDR3nt: TGTGCCACCATTGGGGAACGAGCCAAAAACATTCAGTACTTC
CDR3aa: CATIGERAKNIQYF

d_gene: NA
abundance: once
j_gene: TRBJ1-4
v_gene: TRBV6-5
CDR3nt: TGTGCCAGCAGTTCCCGGGGGACTAATGAAAAACTGTTTTTT
CDR3aa: CASSSRGTNEKLFF

d_gene: NA
abundance: NA
j_gene: TRBJ1-4
v_gene: TRBV11-2
CDR3nt: TGTGCCAGCAGCTTAGGGGGGGGACTTAATGAAAAACTGTTTTTT
CDR3aa: CASSLGGGLNEKLFF

d_gene: NA
abundance: NA
j_gene: TRBJ2-2
v_gene: TRBV19
CDR3nt: TGTGCCAGTAGTATTACAGGCCTCACCGGGGAGCTGTTTTTT
CDR3aa: CASSITGLTGELFF

d_gene: TRBD1
abundance: NA
j_gene: TRBJ1-2
v_gene: TRBV7-2
CDR3nt: TGTGCCAGCACCAATATCTCTCCGGTCCCGGGACAGGGTCGGTATGGCTACACCTTC
CDR3aa: CASTNISPVPGQGRYGYTF

d_gene: NA
abundance: NA
j_gene: TRBJ1-6
v_gene: TRBV2
CDR3nt: TGTGCCAGCAATCGTTTCCGGACGGGGGCTGACTTTAAGGGGTATAATTCACCCCTCCACTTT
CDR3aa: CASNRFRTGADFKGYNSPLHF

d_gene: NA
abundance: NA
j_gene: TRBJ2-1
v_gene: TRBV2
CDR3nt: TGTGCCAGCAGTTTAGAGGGCTACAATGAGCAGTTCTTC
CDR3aa: CASSLEGYNEQFF

d_gene: NA
abundance: NA
j_gene: TRBJ2-6
v_gene: TRBV7-7
CDR3nt: TGTGCCAGCAGTCCGAGCCGCTCTGGGGCCAACGTCCTGACTTTC
CDR3aa: CASSPSRSGANVLTF

d_gene: TRBD1
abundance: NA
j_gene: TRBJ1-2
v_gene: TRBV19
CDR3nt: TGTGCCAGTAGTTGGGACAGGGGAGGAAACTATGGCTACACCTTC
CDR3aa: CASSWDRGGNYGYTF

d_gene: TRBD2
abundance: once
j_gene: TRBJ2-3
v_gene: TRBV4-3
CDR3nt: TGCGCCAGCAGTAGACTAGCGGGAGGGACAGATACGCAGTATTTT
CDR3aa: CASSRLAGGTDTQYF

d_gene: NA
abundance: NA
j_gene: TRBJ1-1
v_gene: TRBV27
CDR3nt: TGTGCCAGCAGTTTATCAGGGGACACTGAAGCTTTCTTT
CDR3aa: CASSLSGDTEAFF

d_gene: NA
abundance: NA
j_gene: TRBJ1-1
v_gene: TRBV30
CDR3nt: TGTGCCTGGAATGGCAGGGTGGGGAGGGGAGAAGCTTTCTTT
CDR3aa: CAWNGRVGRGEAFF

d_gene: TRBD2
abundance: NA
j_gene: TRBJ2-3
v_gene: TRBV30
CDR3nt: TGTGCCTGGAGTGCCGATTGGACTAGCGGGAGGGTTATCGCAGATACGCAGTATTTT
CDR3aa: CAWSADWTSGRVIADTQYF

d_gene: NA
abundance: NA
j_gene: TRBJ1-2
v_gene: TRBV7-8
CDR3nt: TGTGCCAGCAGCTTAAGAGAAAACGCCTTCTATGGCTACACCTTC
CDR3aa: CASSLRENAFYGYTF

d_gene: NA
abundance: NA
j_gene: TRBJ1-6
v_gene: TRBV6-5
CDR3nt: TGTGCCAGCAGTTACGGGATGGGGGGGCGATCACCCCTCCACTTT
CDR3aa: CASSYGMGGRSPLHF

d_gene: TRBD1
abundance: NA
j_gene: TRBJ2-7
v_gene: TRBV7-9
CDR3nt: TGTGCCAGCAGGAGACCCGGGACAGTACTCTACGAGCAGTACTTC
CDR3aa: CASRRPGTVLYEQYF

d_gene: NA
abundance: NA
j_gene: TRBJ1-3
v_gene: TRBV6-6
CDR3nt: TGTGCCAGCAGTTTCAAGGAATCTGGAAACACCATATATTTT
CDR3aa: CASSFKESGNTIYF

d_gene: NA
abundance: NA
j_gene: TRBJ1-2
v_gene: TRBV2
CDR3nt: TGTGCCAGCAGTCCTGATATAGTCGTTTATGGCTACACCTTC
CDR3aa: CASSPDIVVYGYTF

d_gene: TRBD1
abundance: NA
j_gene: TRBJ1-4
v_gene: TRBV18
CDR3nt: TGTGCCAGCTCACCCCAGACCGGGACAGGGGCTGAAAAACTGTTTTTT
CDR3aa: CASSPQTGTGAEKLFF

d_gene: NA
abundance: NA
j_gene: TRBJ1-5
v_gene: TRBV7-9
CDR3nt: TGTGCCAGCAGCCCAACCACAGGCGGGTCTGGGAATCAGCCCCAGCATTTT
CDR3aa: CASSPTTGGSGNQPQHF

d_gene: TRBD2
abundance: NA
j_gene: TRBJ2-5
v_gene: TRBV7-9
CDR3nt: TGTGCCAGCAGCCCTCGGACTAGCGGGGTTGTCGGGGAGACCCAGTACTTC
CDR3aa: CASSPRTSGVVGETQYF

d_gene: TRBD2
abundance: once
j_gene: TRBJ2-1
v_gene: TRBV2
CDR3nt: TGTGCCAGCTTTCTAGCGGGGGGGTACAGTGAGCAGTTCTTC
CDR3aa: CASFLAGGYSEQFF

d_gene: NA
abundance: NA
j_gene: TRBJ1-1
v_gene: TRBV5-6
CDR3nt: TGTGCCAGCAGCCGTGGGTCTAACACTGAAGCTTTCTTT
CDR3aa: CASSRGSNTEAFF

d_gene: NA
abundance: NA
j_gene: TRBJ1-2
v_gene: TRBV5-1
CDR3nt: TGCGCCAGCAGCTTGGAACCCGGGGATGGCTACACCTTC
CDR3aa: CASSLEPGDGYTF

d_gene: TRBD2
abundance: NA
j_gene: TRBJ2-3
v_gene: TRBV19
CDR3nt: TGTGCCAGTAGTATAGTGGGGCGGGGGTCTCGCACAGATACGCAGTATTTT
CDR3aa: CASSIVGRGSRTDTQYF

d_gene: NA
abundance: NA
j_gene: TRBJ2-1
v_gene: TRBV5-1
CDR3nt: TGCGCCAGCAGCTTGTACAACTACAATGAGCAGTTCTTC
CDR3aa: CASSLYNYNEQFF

d_gene: TRBD2
abundance: NA
j_gene: TRBJ2-2
v_gene: TRBV6-5
CDR3nt: TGTGCCACCTCCCTAGCGGGACGGTCCACCGGGGAGCTGTTTTTT
CDR3aa: CATSLAGRSTGELFF

d_gene: NA
abundance: NA
j_gene: TRBJ1-3
v_gene: TRBV3-1/TRBV3-2
CDR3nt: TGTGCCAGCAGTCCAGGGAACACCATATATTTT
CDR3aa: CASSPGNTIYF

d_gene: NA
abundance: few
j_gene: TRBJ1-5
v_gene: TRBV30
CDR3nt: TGTGCCTGGAGTGTAGGTCAGCCCCAGCATTTT
CDR3aa: CAWSVGQPQHF

d_gene: TRBD1
abundance: NA
j_gene: TRBJ1-5
v_gene: TRBV4-3
CDR3nt: TGCGCCAGCAGACCGGGGGGACAGTATAGCAATCAGCCCCAGCATTTT
CDR3aa: CASRPGGQYSNQPQHF

d_gene: NA
abundance: NA
j_gene: TRBJ2-2
v_gene: TRBV27
CDR3nt: TGTGCCAGCAGTTTTCCCGGGGTAAAGGGCGGGGAGCTGTTTTTT
CDR3aa: CASSFPGVKGGELFF

d_gene: TRBD1
abundance: NA
j_gene: TRBJ1-5
v_gene: TRBV7-9
CDR3nt: TGTGCCAGCAGCTTATTCTTTGAGGGACAGAGCAATCAGCCCCAGCATTTT
CDR3aa: CASSLFFEGQSNQPQHF

d_gene: NA
abundance: NA
j_gene: TRBJ1-5
v_gene: TRBV7-2
CDR3nt: TGTGCCAGCAGCTTATTTTGGCGGGATTTCCAGCATTTT
CDR3aa: CASSLFWRDFQHF

d_gene: NA
abundance: NA
j_gene: TRBJ1-2
v_gene: TRBV6-5
CDR3nt: TGTGCCAGCAGGCCCGGGACACAGGGTCCGGGCTACACCTTC
CDR3aa: CASRPGTQGPGYTF

d_gene: NA
abundance: NA
j_gene: TRBJ1-5
v_gene: TRBV3-1/TRBV3-2
CDR3nt: TGTGCCAGCAGCCAAGGGGCAAATCAGCCCCAGCATTTT
CDR3aa: CASSQGANQPQHF

d_gene: NA
abundance: NA
j_gene: TRBJ2-3
v_gene: TRBV18
CDR3nt: TGTGCCAGCTCACCCCGCGATACGCAGTATTTT
CDR3aa: CASSPRDTQYF

d_gene: NA
abundance: few
j_gene: TRBJ1-4
v_gene: TRBV4-2
CDR3nt: TGTGCCAGCAGCCAAACCGACCGTGCAACTAATGAAAAACTGTTTTTT
CDR3aa: CASSQTDRATNEKLFF

d_gene: NA
abundance: NA
j_gene: TRBJ2-7
v_gene: TRBV9
CDR3nt: TGTGCCAGCAGCGTAGATGCAAGGAGCTCCTACGAGCAGTACTTC
CDR3aa: CASSVDARSSYEQYF

d_gene: NA
abundance: NA
j_gene: TRBJ1-2
v_gene: TRBV7-9
CDR3nt: TGTGCCAGTGAAGTCCCCGGCTACACCTTC
CDR3aa: CASEVPGYTF

d_gene: NA
abundance: NA
j_gene: TRBJ2-5
v_gene: TRBV30
CDR3nt: TGTGCCTGGAGTTTAGACCGGAGGTGGACCCAGTACTTC
CDR3aa: CAWSLDRRWTQYF

d_gene: NA
abundance: NA
j_gene: TRBJ2-2
v_gene: TRBV12-3/TRBV12-4
CDR3nt: TGTGCCAGCAGTTGGGGGGGGGAGCTGTTTTTT
CDR3aa: CASSWGGELFF

d_gene: NA
abundance: NA
j_gene: TRBJ2-3
v_gene: TRBV30
CDR3nt: TGTGCCTGGAGTGCCGGGCTACGCACAGATACGCAGTATTTT
CDR3aa: CAWSAGLRTDTQYF

d_gene: TRBD2
abundance: NA
j_gene: TRBJ2-3
v_gene: TRBV24-1
CDR3nt: TGTGCCACCAGTGATCGGCTAGCGGGGGGCACAGATACGCAGTATTTT
CDR3aa: CATSDRLAGGTDTQYF

d_gene: NA
abundance: NA
j_gene: TRBJ1-1
v_gene: TRBV7-3
CDR3nt: TGTGCCAGCAGAGCGGAGCTCAGGGTCATGAACACTGAAGCTTTCTTT
CDR3aa: CASRAELRVMNTEAFF

d_gene: NA
abundance: NA
j_gene: TRBJ2-3
v_gene: TRBV5-6
CDR3nt: TGTGCCAGCAGCTTGGAGTACTTATCCTACACAGATACGCAGTATTTT
CDR3aa: CASSLEYLSYTDTQYF

d_gene: TRBD2
abundance: NA
j_gene: TRBJ2-3
v_gene: TRBV5-4
CDR3nt: TGTGCCAGCAGCCCCCTAGCGGGAGGGCCCTATAGGGATACGCAGTATTTT
CDR3aa: CASSPLAGGPYRDTQYF

d_gene: NA
abundance: NA
j_gene: TRBJ1-1
v_gene: TRBV6-2/TRBV6-3
CDR3nt: TGTGCCAGCAGTTACGTGCTGGGGGCCGGAGAGAACACTGAAGCTTTCTTT
CDR3aa: CASSYVLGAGENTEAFF

d_gene: NA
abundance: NA
j_gene: TRBJ2-5
v_gene: TRBV18
CDR3nt: TGTGCCAGCTCCCCCGGATCGACTCAGAAAGAGACCCAGTACTTC
CDR3aa: CASSPGSTQKETQYF

d_gene: NA
abundance: once
j_gene: TRBJ1-1
v_gene: TRBV5-6
CDR3nt: TGTGCCAGCAGCTTGCGGACAACTGAAGCTTTCTTT
CDR3aa: CASSLRTTEAFF

d_gene: NA
abundance: NA
j_gene: TRBJ2-1
v_gene: TRBV6-4
CDR3nt: TGTGCCAGCAGTGACTCCCGTCGGGGGTCCTACAATGAGCAGTTCTTC
CDR3aa: CASSDSRRGSYNEQFF

d_gene: NA
abundance: NA
j_gene: TRBJ1-5
v_gene: TRBV3-1/TRBV3-2
CDR3nt: TGTGCCAGCAGCCAGGGGTCAGCTAATCAGCCCCAGCATTTT
CDR3aa: CASSQGSANQPQHF

d_gene: NA
abundance: NA
j_gene: TRBJ2-1
v_gene: TRBV11-2
CDR3nt: TGTGCCAGCAGCCAAGGCACTACGCGGTACAATGAGCAGTTCTTC
CDR3aa: CASSQGTTRYNEQFF

d_gene: TRBD2
abundance: NA
j_gene: TRBJ2-2
v_gene: TRBV27
CDR3nt: TGTGCCAGCAGCCGTTGGACTAGCGGGAGAGCGCCCGACACCGGGGAGCTGTTTTTT
CDR3aa: CASSRWTSGRAPDTGELFF

d_gene: NA
abundance: once
j_gene: TRBJ1-1
v_gene: TRBV20-1
CDR3nt: TGCAGCACTAGAATTGAAGCTTTCTTT
CDR3aa: CSTRIEAFF